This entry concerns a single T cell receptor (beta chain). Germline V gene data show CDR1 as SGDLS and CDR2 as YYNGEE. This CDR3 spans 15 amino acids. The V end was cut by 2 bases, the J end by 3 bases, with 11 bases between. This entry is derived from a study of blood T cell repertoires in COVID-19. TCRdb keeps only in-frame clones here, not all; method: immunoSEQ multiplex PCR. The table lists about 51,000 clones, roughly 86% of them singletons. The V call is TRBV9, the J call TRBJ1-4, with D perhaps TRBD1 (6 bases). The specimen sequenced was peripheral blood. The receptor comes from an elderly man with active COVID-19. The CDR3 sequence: CASSVQGLANEKLFF. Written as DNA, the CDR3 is TGTGCCAGCAGCGTGCAGGGGCTGGCTAATGAAAAACTGTTTTTT.